This T cell receptor (beta chain) was sequenced during a study of blood T cell repertoires in COVID-19. On the study more broadly: Sites in the United States, Italy and Spain provided acute and convalescent COVID-19 samples. Sample material is recorded as cDNA or gDNA derived from T cells, B-cell-depleted T cells, or PBMCs.

Germline-derived CDR1 and CDR2 are SGHRS and YFSETQ. Trimming took off 0 bases at V and 7 bases at J, with 16 bases between the two ends. The CDR3 consists of 16 residues. Source study methods: From reference gene primer amplification, estimates of nucleated cell counts were derived. The table came from immunoSEQ multiplex PCR; TCRdb's copy has only in-frame clones and leaves some out. Clone size and the V and J calls come from that table; the DNA yielded D and trimming. The data contain some 240,000 clones, roughly 84% of them singletons. This clonotype was sampled from a woman aged 40-49 years who had recovered from COVID-19. This chain links TRBV5-1 with TRBJ1-4; tentatively, D is TRBD1 (6 bases). The sample consisted of peripheral blood. The CDR3 DNA is TGCGCCAGCAGCTTGGACCCCTTGGGGGCAGGTGAAAAACTGTTTTTT. Residues: CASSLDPLGAGEKLFF.